This T cell receptor beta chain was recovered during a study of T cells in Graves' hyperthyroidism and ophthalmopathy (dated by TCRdb to about 2019). Notes on the research overall: Peripheral blood samples were taken at the time of initial diagnosis, prior to any treatment. The paper reports TCR Vbeta CDR3 sequencing of some 140 peripheral blood samples: some 41 ophthalmopathy, approximately 74 hyperthyroidism and around 17 progressor patients. In six Graves' hyperthyroidism patients, the study also compared T-cell repertoires from thyroid tissue with T-cell repertoires from blood. Prospective prediction of ophthalmopathy was tested in an independent validation cohort of under 20 hyperthyroidism patients and some 17 patients who later progressed to ophthalmopathy. Once sampling was done, hyperthyroidism patients were given methimazole at a starting dose of 30 mg daily, whereas ophthalmopathy patients were given high-dose intravenous methylprednisolone. To identify TCR V-J signatures that set the groups apart, the researchers used a discovery cohort of about a hundred patients, made up of some 41 with Graves' ophthalmopathy and 57 with stable Graves' hyperthyroidism. The 75 to 100 discovery patients were divided at random into training and test sets in a 7:3 ratio. What the authors observed across the whole study: In validation, progression to ophthalmopathy was predicted by the model with 65% to 71% sensitivity and 72.22% specificity, a median of approximately 6.5 months before onset. Blood samples also contained most of the expanded thyroid clonotypes (frequency above 0.001), which suggests that blood repertoires may reflect thyroid immune responses. In cross-validation, a model built on a 13 V-J signature told ophthalmopathy apart from stable hyperthyroidism with 87.88% sensitivity and roughly 83% specificity, and in testing the same model reached 80%/75%. No statistical method was used to fix the sample size in advance, and group allocation was not hidden from the investigators.

TCR beta CDR3 regions were amplified from RNA transcripts. A first-round RT-PCR of the TCR CDR3 used the HTBI primer set with the Qiagen OneStep RT-PCR kit. Libraries were constructed in a second round of multiplex PCR, after which size selection and purification were carried out. Libraries were sequenced paired-end with 100 bp reads on an Illumina HiSeq2000. Concerning the study's data processing: Raw data were processed with SOAPnuke, discarding reads with adapters, uncalled bases, mean Phred below 15, or no exact constant-primer or identifier match. High-quality paired reads were merged with COPE v1.2.5, and unique nucleotide sequences were defined as clonotypes. Clonotypes were aligned to IMGT TRBV, TRBD and TRBJ reference segments using MiTCR v1.1. The analysis was restricted to V-J combinations with a frequency above 0.0001, which together covered about 99% of the repertoires. The TCS score was defined as F50 (clonal expansion) divided by E x V (chaos), with BLOSUM62-based TCRdist calculated between CDR3 peptides within each V-J. Welch's t-statistics and random forest reduced roughly 500 V-J features to roughly 13, which were used in a naive Bayes classifier (R e1071). TCRdb reanalyzed the raw reads on its own, using fastp at Q25 for trimming and MiXCR for clone calling, and kept in-frame beta chains. Each entry merges the rows of one CDR3 protein and shows their most common DNA and genes. The V and J calls were determined by TCRdb, not by the authors. In this sample the table shows approximately 300,000 distinct CDR3 sequences, 15% to 20% of which occur a single time. The top ten hold around 61% of the sample.

Trimming removed 5 bases from V and 3 bases from J, leaving 17 bases between the germline ends. From the cysteine through the phenylalanine, the CDR3 covers 16 amino acids. The entry retains the CDR3 DNA only, 48 bases that are in frame from base 1. Sequences MNHNS (CDR1) and SASEGT (CDR2) are obtained from the germline V gene. The sample holds a few counts of this clonotype. The target of this receptor is not known. It has no much larger one-base neighbor in the sample; base qualities were not kept. Ophthalmopathy patients had moderately to severely active disease, Clinical Activity Score of at least 3, NOSPECS grade of at least 4, and duration under 3 months. Exclusion was applied to patients with uncontrolled infections, other autoimmune diseases, pregnancy or lactation. Diagnoses relied on clinical symptoms, serum thyroxine and TRAb, thyroid ultrasound and orbital computed tomography. PBMCs were isolated from around 10 ml of fresh peripheral blood by Ficoll-Paque density gradient centrifugation. Total RNA was extracted using Trizol reagent, and RNA quality was assessed on an Agilent 2100 Bioanalyzer.

This receptor was obtained from a woman aged 55-70 years with Graves' ophthalmopathy. Input material: blood. The receptor chain draws on TRBV6-1 and TRBJ2-1; TRBD1 is perhaps the D gene, given 6 matching bases. In nucleotides, the sequence is TGTGCCAGCAGTTTGAACAGGGTGCCCCTCTACAATGAGCAGTTCTTC. It codes for CASSLNRVPLYNEQFF.